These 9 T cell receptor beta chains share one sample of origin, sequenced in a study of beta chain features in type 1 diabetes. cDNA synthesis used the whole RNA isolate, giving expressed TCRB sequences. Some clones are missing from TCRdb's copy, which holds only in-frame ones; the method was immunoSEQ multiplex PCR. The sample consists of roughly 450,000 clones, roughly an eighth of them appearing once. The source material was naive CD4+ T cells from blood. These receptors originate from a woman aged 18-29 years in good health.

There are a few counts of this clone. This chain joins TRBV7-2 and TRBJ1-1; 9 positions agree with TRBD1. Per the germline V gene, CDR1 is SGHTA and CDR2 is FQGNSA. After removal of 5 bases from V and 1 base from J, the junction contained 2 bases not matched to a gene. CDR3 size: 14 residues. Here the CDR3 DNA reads TGTGCCAGCAGCCCGGACAGGGGGAACACTGAAGCTTTCTTT. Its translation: CASSPDRGNTEAFF.

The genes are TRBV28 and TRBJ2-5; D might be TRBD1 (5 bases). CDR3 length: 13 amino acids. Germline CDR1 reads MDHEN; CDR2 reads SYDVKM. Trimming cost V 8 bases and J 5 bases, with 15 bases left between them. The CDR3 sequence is CASLSLGPETQYF. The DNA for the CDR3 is TGTGCCAGCCTTTCTTTGGGGCCGGAGACCCAGTACTTC.

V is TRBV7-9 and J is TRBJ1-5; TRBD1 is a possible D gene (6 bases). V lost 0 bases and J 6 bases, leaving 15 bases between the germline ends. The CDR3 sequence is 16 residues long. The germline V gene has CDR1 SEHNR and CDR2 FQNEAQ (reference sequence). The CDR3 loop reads CASSLAGGGAGQPQHF. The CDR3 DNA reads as TGTGCCAGCAGCTTAGCTGGTGGGGGGGCAGGTCAGCCCCAGCATTTT.

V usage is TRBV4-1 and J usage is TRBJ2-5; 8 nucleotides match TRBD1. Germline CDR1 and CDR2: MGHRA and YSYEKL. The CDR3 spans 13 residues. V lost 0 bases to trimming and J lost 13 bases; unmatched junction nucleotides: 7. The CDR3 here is CASSQDPGTGRYF. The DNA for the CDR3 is TGCGCCAGCAGCCAAGATCCTGGGACAGGAAGGTACTTC.

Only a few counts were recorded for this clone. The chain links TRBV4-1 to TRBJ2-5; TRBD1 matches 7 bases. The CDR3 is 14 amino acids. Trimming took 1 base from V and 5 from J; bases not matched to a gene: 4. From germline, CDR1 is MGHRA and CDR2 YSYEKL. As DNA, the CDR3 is TGCGCCAGCAGCCAAGGACAGGGCCCGGAGACCCAGTACTTC. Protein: CASSQGQGPETQYF.

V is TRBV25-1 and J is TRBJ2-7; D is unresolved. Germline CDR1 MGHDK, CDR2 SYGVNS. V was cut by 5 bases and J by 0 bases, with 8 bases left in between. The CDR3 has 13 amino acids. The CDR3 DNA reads TGTGCCAGCAGTCAGATCAACTCCTACGAGCAGTACTTC. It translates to CASSQINSYEQYF.

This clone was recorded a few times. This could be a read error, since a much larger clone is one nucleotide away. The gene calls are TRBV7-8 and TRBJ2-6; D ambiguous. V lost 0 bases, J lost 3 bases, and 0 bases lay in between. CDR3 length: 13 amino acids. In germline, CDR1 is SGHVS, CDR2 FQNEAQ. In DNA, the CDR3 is TGTGCCAGCAGCTTAGCTGGGGCCAACGTCCTGACTTTC. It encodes CASSLAGANVLTF.

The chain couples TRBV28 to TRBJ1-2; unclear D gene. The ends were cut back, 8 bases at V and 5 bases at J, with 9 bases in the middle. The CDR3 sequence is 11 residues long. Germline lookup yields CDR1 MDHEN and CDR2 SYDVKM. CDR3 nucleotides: TGTGCCAGCGGAGAAGTATATGGCTACACCTTC. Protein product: CASGEVYGYTF.

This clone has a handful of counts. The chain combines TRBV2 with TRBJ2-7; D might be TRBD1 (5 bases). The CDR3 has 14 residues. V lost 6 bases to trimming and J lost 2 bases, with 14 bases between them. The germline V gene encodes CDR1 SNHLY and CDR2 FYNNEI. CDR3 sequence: CASRNQGETYEQYF. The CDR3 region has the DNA TGTGCCAGCAGAAACCAAGGGGAAACCTACGAGCAGTACTTC.